A single T cell receptor beta chain is shown here with its context. This sample stems from a study of OX40 agonist ivuxolimab in advanced cancers. Study at large: Participants, about 83% male, averaged approximately 60 years of age, ranging from roughly 23 to 90. Partial responses were observed in three patients, of whom one had hepatocellular carcinoma and two had cutaneous melanoma.

Some clones are missing from TCRdb's copy, which holds only in-frame ones; the method was immunoSEQ multiplex PCR. This repertoire shows approximately 49,000 clones, roughly 80% found once; its top ten account for 1% to 1.3%. V lost 4 bases and J lost 7, with 9 bases in between. Germline loops: CDR1 SGHNT, CDR2 YYREEE (reference sequence). The CDR3 loop spans 12 amino acids. This chain joins TRBV5-4 and TRBJ1-3, with D unresolved. The TCR sequence derives from an adult with an advanced solid tumor such as melanoma, head and neck, liver or kidney cancer. The material was CD4+ or CD8+ T cells sorted from blood, obtained in a trial of the OX40 agonist ivuxolimab. CDR3 nucleotide sequence: TGTGCCAGCAGCCCCTGGGAGAACACCATATATTTT. Its translation is CASSPWENTIYF.